The sequence of this T cell receptor (beta chain) was determined in a study of cytomegalovirus exposure and HLA in healthy donors. V was cut by 7 bases and J by 0 bases, with 12 bases left in between. Germline lookup yields CDR1 LNHDA and CDR2 SQIVND (reference sequence). This CDR3 comprises 14 residues. 60 Vbeta and 13 Jbeta primers were used in PCR. Profiled with immunoSEQ multiplex PCR; TCRdb holds only in-frame clones, not every one. The table has approximately 200,000 clones, under 80% seen once. Points on this clone: The antigen remains undetermined.

Overall study results and limits: TCR association rates varied by HLA locus in a later analysis, with DRB1 highest and HLA-C lowest. Highly shared variants forming one cluster were likely a sequencing artifact. Cytomegalovirus association was assigned to approximately 180 TCR beta chains.

This TCR came from a man between 25 and 39 years old in good health and CMV-seropositive. The sample comprised PBMCs. The chain combines TRBV19 with TRBJ1-2; D not certain. The CDR3 sequence is CASIAGLANYGYTF. The CDR3 DNA reads as TGTGCCAGTATCGCGGGGTTAGCTAACTATGGCTACACCTTC. Variable domain in full (rest from reference TRBV19 and TRBJ1-2): DGGITQSPKYLFRKEGQNVTLSCEQNLNHDAMYWYRQDPGQGLRLIYYSQIVNDFQKGDIAEGYSVSREKKESFPLTVTSAQKNPTAFYLCASIAGLANYGYTFGSGTRLTVV.